This T cell receptor (beta chain) was sequenced during a study of CXCR3-negative and CXCR3-positive naive CD8 T cells (dated by TCRdb to about 2019). General notes on the study: In total, 130 million to 150 million TRB reads were obtained, which works out to roughly 1.5 +/- 0.3 million reads per library. Diversity and physicochemical repertoire analyses covered over 10 donors pooled from two independent experiments. Naive subsets from 5 or 6 donors and memory cells from 3 donors were included in the TRBV-TRBJ cluster analysis. The research as a whole found: Because surface CD5, which is linked to self-reactivity in mice, was comparable between the naive subsets, TCR interaction strength was also inferred from TRB CDR3 physicochemical properties. Both naive subsets had comparably high repertoire diversity, while memory CD8+ T cells had much lower repertoire diversity. Compared with CXCR3-negative naive cells, CXCR3-positive naive cells had TRB CDR3s with higher hydrophobicity (lower Kidera factor 4), lower energy, and higher strength and volume indices. Naive CXCR3-negative and CXCR3-positive cells from the same donor showed similar TRBV-TRBJ usage, whereas memory cells showed distinct patterns. Freshly isolated PBMCs were used for most assays because CXCR3 expression partially decreased after cryopreservation.

TCRdb names NextSeq 550 as the instrument used. The Human TCR Profiling Kit (MiLaboratory) was used to prepare UMI-labeled 5' RACE TRB cDNA libraries. The full amount of extracted RNA was used for cDNA synthesis, and the full amount of resulting cDNA was used for PCR amplification. Libraries were prepared in parallel using an identical number of PCR cycles. The source study handled its data this way. With a minimum of two reads required per UMI, MIGEC and MiXCR pulled out about 57,000 +/- 9,900 unique UMI-labeled TRB cDNA molecules from each library. An average of approximately 40,000 +/- 10,000 functional in-frame TRB CDR3 nucleotide clonotypes without stop codons was found per library. After downsampling to 5000 UMI-labeled TRB molecules per sample, diversity metrics, including normalized Shannon-Wiener and Chao1, were computed in VDJtools. VDJtools computed clonotype-size-weighted physicochemical properties of the central five CDR3 residues: interaction energy, strength, volume and Kidera factor 4. TCRdb reprocessed the reads and lists each CDR3 protein sequence as a single entry, with no DNA. These V and J calls are TCRdb output, not the study's own analysis. The data table for this sample lists about 130,000 distinct CDR3 sequences. The top ten clones comprise around 0.27% of the sample.

For each CD8+ T cell subset, flow sorting was done in triplicate, and about 300,000 cells per subset went directly into RLT lysis buffer. Naive CD8+ T cells were defined stringently as CD45RO-CCR7+CD27+CD95- to exclude memory contaminants. Peripheral blood mononuclear cells were isolated from buffy coats using standard density gradient centrifugation. A FACSAria III was used to flow-sort naive CD8+ T cells into CXCR3-negative and CXCR3-positive populations. Total RNA was extracted from sorted cells using an RNeasy Mini Kit. For this clonotype: Its binding antigen is unknown.

The clonotype was recovered from a human donor in good health. Some clones in this sample may be carry-over from other donors' samples. The specimen sequenced was naive CXCR3- CD8+ T cells from blood. What the cell subset or site label conveys for this sample: CD45RO-CCR7+CD27+CD95- naive CD8+ T cells lacking CXCR3 (TNR3-).

The CDR3 sequence is CASSHLGQVNTEAFF. The chain is assembled from TRBV14 and TRBJ1-1; there is no DNA to check the TCRdb D call of TRBD1. Taken from cysteine to phenylalanine, the CDR3 has 15 residues. This entry has no DNA. CDR1 and CDR2 (SGHDN, FVKESK) derive from the germline V gene.